The 18 T cell receptor beta chains presented below share a single source sample, sequenced in a study of human T cells and chemical hapten exposure. Unique molecular identifiers were attached to individual cDNA molecules within the library. MiXCR, applied by TCRdb to the reads, yields one record per CDR3 protein. The profile shows about 120,000 distinct CDR3 sequences, 6.5% to 10% of them singletons. The total RNA was obtained from whole blood that was not fractionated. Sequencing was carried out using whole blood. Receptors were obtained from a human donor in good health. Some clones in this sample may be carry-over from other donors' samples.

This clonotype came up many times. The gene calls are TRBV14 and TRBJ1-2; TRBD1 is a possible D gene (5 bases). CDR1 is SGHDN, CDR2 FVKESK, per germline. This CDR3 is built from 17 residues. V lost 3 bases and J lost 6, with 23 bases in between. The CDR3 coding sequence is TGTGCCAGCAGCCATGGACTGGGACGGGACCCAATCGATGGCTACACCTTC. This encodes CASSHGLGRDPIDGYTF.

This clonotype was observed many times. CDR3 protein: CASSPQGFSNYGYTF. In DNA, the CDR3 is TGTGCCAGCAGCCCACAGGGCTTTTCTAACTATGGCTACACCTTC. The chain joins TRBV12-3 or TRBV12-4 to TRBJ1-2; D is perhaps TRBD1 (6 bases). V lost 6 bases to trimming and J lost 0 bases, with 14 bases between them. This CDR3 has 15 amino acids.

This clonotype was detected ten times or more. The V and J genes are TRBV5-5 and TRBJ2-3, with 9 bases identical to TRBD2. This CDR3 has 17 residues. The germline CDR1 and CDR2 sequences are SGHKS and YYEKEE (reference sequence). Trimming cost V 4 bases and J 2 bases; bases outside gene matches: 11. The CDR3: CASSPRLTSGYTDTQYF. The DNA of the CDR3 is TGTGCCAGCAGCCCCCGTTTGACTAGCGGTTACACAGATACGCAGTATTTT.

This chain joins TRBV5-1 and TRBJ2-7; TRBD1 agrees at 7 bases. This CDR3 has 15 amino acids. In germline, CDR1 is SGHRS, CDR2 YFSETQ. V was pared by 4 bases and J by 5 bases, with 12 bases of the junction left unmatched. CDR3 bases: TGCGCCAGCAGCCTTTTTGACAGGGCTACCGACGAGCAGTACTTC. It codes for CASSLFDRATDEQYF.

This clonotype was seen more than once but under ten times. The chain joins TRBV6-5 to TRBJ2-7; D tentatively fits TRBD1 or TRBD2 (5 bases each). Germline CDR1 MNHEY, CDR2 SVGAGI. The ends were cut back, 6 bases at V and 3 bases at J, with 15 bases in the middle. The CDR3 covers 14 residues. The CDR3 is CASSPMGEFYEQYF. The DNA for the CDR3 is TGTGCCAGCAGCCCGATGGGGGAGTTCTACGAGCAGTACTTC.

The V and J genes are TRBV12-3 or TRBV12-4 and TRBJ1-2, with D possibly being TRBD1 (5 bases). The CDR3 consists of 14 residues. Trimming removed 5 bases from V and 6 bases from J, with 16 bases in between. CDR3 residues: CASSQMGPSDGYTF. Here the CDR3 DNA reads TGTGCCAGCAGTCAGATGGGACCGTCCGATGGCTACACCTTC.

This clonotype was counted between two and nine times. The CDR3 loop reads CASSQVDRETEAFF. In nucleotides, the CDR3 is TGCGCCAGCAGCCAAGTAGACAGGGAAACTGAAGCTTTCTTT. This chain joins TRBV4-1 and TRBJ1-1; TRBD1 agrees at 7 bases. Germline V gene sequence: CDR1 MGHRA, CDR2 YSYEKL. With 1 base clipped from V and 5 bases from J, the junction kept 4 bases outside the gene matches. This CDR3 has 14 amino acids.

The gene calls are TRBV2 and TRBJ2-1, with 9 bases that match TRBD2. Germline CDR1 is SNHLY and CDR2 is FYNNEI. CDR3 length: 15 amino acids. V dropped 5 bases and J dropped 5; count of bases not matched to a gene: 7. For the CDR3, the DNA is TGTGCCAGCAGTCTACTAGCGGGTGCCCACAATGAGCAGTTCTTC. It translates to CASSLLAGAHNEQFF.

In its sample, this clonotype was seen many times. The chain couples TRBV3-1 to TRBJ2-3, with D unclear. The CDR3 has 12 amino acids. CDR1 LGHDT and CDR2 YNNKEL come from the germline V gene (reference sequence). V was trimmed by 4 bases and J by 5 bases, leaving 7 bases between them. The CDR3 sequence is CASSPQVDTQYF. CDR3 coding DNA: TGTGCCAGCAGCCCACAAGTAGATACGCAGTATTTT.

V usage is TRBV30 and J usage is TRBJ1-4; possibly TRBD1 for D (6 bases). Trimming removed 1 base from V and 0 bases from J, with 15 bases in between. Germline assignment: CDR1 GTSNPN and CDR2 SVGIG (reference sequence). The CDR3 is 17 residues long. The CDR3 DNA follows: TGTGCCTGGAGTGCAGGGACACAGAGATCAACTAATGAAAAACTGTTTTTT. Its protein is CAWSAGTQRSTNEKLFF.

The chain employs TRBV19 and TRBJ2-3; 9 nucleotides line up with TRBD2. With V trimmed by 5 bases and J by 0 bases, 6 bases remained unmatched. This CDR3 is 16 amino acids long. Germline V lookup: CDR1 LNHDA, CDR2 SQIVND (reference sequence). The CDR3 sequence is CASSLSGGGSTDTQYF. CDR3 sequence (DNA): TGTGCCAGTAGTCTTAGCGGGGGCGGAAGCACAGATACGCAGTATTTT.

The sample holds a few counts of this clonotype. The CDR3 loop is CASSREGDNSPLHF. The CDR3 DNA sequence: TGTGCCAGCAGCAGGGAGGGGGATAATTCACCCCTCCACTTT. The genes are TRBV19 and TRBJ1-6; TRBD1 is a possible D gene (6 bases). This CDR3 comprises 14 residues. CDR1 is LNHDA, CDR2 SQIVND, per germline (reference sequence). V lost 9 bases to trimming and J lost 5 bases, with 14 bases between them.

The V call is TRBV11-2, the J call TRBJ2-2; 7 bases are a match to TRBD2. Germline V gene sequence: CDR1 SGHAT, CDR2 FQNNGV. V lost 6 bases, J lost 3 bases, and 7 bases stayed unmatched. CDR3 length: 15 amino acids. The CDR3 sequence: CASRTREDDTGELFF. In DNA form, the CDR3 reads TGTGCCAGCAGAACTCGGGAGGATGACACCGGGGAGCTGTTTTTT.

This clonotype was seen once. Since a much larger clone is just one base distant, this may be a read error. The V and J genes are TRBV10-3 and TRBJ2-7; no reliable D call. Germline CDR1 and CDR2: ENHRY and SYGVKD. With 0 bases removed from V and 6 bases from J, the gap between germline ends came to 21 bases. The CDR3 is made up of 17 amino acids. CDR3: CAISESNGLVGRTEQYF. The CDR3 DNA reads TGTGCCATCAGTGAGTCAAACGGCCTAGTGGGAAGAACCGAGCAGTACTTC.

The gene calls are TRBV12-3 or TRBV12-4 and TRBJ1-5, with 8 bases lining up with TRBD1. This CDR3 contains 13 residues. V dropped 6 bases and J dropped 3; count of bases not matched to a gene: 1. The CDR3 coding sequence is TGTGCCAGCAGGACAGGGGACAATCAGCCCCAGCATTTT. Its protein product is CASRTGDNQPQHF.

V gene TRBV20-1 combines with J gene TRBJ2-7; D not certain. V lost 5 bases, J lost 0 bases, and 8 bases lay in between. The V gene's germline CDR1 is DFQATT and CDR2 SNEGSKA (reference sequence). CDR3 length: 12 residues. The CDR3 DNA is TGCAGTGCTGTGGTGGGCTCCTACGAGCAGTACTTC. It specifies CSAVVGSYEQYF.

This clonotype was picked up many times. V gene TRBV20-1 combines with J gene TRBJ1-1; the D gene is possibly TRBD1 (6 bases). Per the germline V gene, CDR1 is DFQATT and CDR2 is SNEGSKA (reference sequence). V lost 6 bases and J 5 bases, leaving 16 bases between the germline ends. The CDR3 runs to 13 residues. CDR3 sequence: CSAADRRTTEAFF. The CDR3 coding sequence is TGCAGTGCCGCGGACAGAAGAACAACTGAAGCTTTCTTT.

This clonotype was counted between two and nine times. The chain combines TRBV20-1 with TRBJ1-1; TRBD1 is a possible D gene (5 bases). CDR3 size: 17 residues. Germline loops: CDR1 DFQATT, CDR2 SNEGSKA (reference sequence). The V end was cut by 0 bases, the J end by 0 bases, with 17 bases between. The CDR3 here is CSAREVDRPRVNTEAFF. CDR3 DNA: TGCAGTGCTAGAGAAGTCGACAGACCCCGGGTGAACACTGAAGCTTTCTTT.